This T cell receptor beta chain was captured by sequencing in a study of cytomegalovirus exposure and HLA in healthy donors (dated by TCRdb to 2017 to 2019). With respect to the entire study: An earlier analysis of approximately 590 of the donors reported 250 to 350 Gb of sequence data and more than 90 million unique TCR beta sequences from about 200 million T cells. Roughly 300 gigabases of sequencing data and tens of millions of unique TCR sequences were included in an early release covering roughly 700 HLA-typed donors. Of the 398 genotyped donors, less than 90% were placed in the genetic ancestry cluster associated with self-reported Caucasian donors. The study was designed to test whether signatures of past pathogen exposure could be identified by cataloging public T cell receptors. Using immunosequencing, the study profiled T cell repertoires from approximately 700 subjects and related those repertoires to cytomegalovirus serostatus. Besides the first cohort of 666 subjects, a separate validation cohort made up of about 120 different subjects was used. To predict cytomegalovirus infection status, the study combined high-throughput TCR immunosequencing, statistical association of individual TCRs with disease status, and machine learning. In a later analysis, previously published TCR beta repertoires from roughly 710 donors were re-analyzed and high-resolution HLA genotyping was added so that TCR occurrence patterns could be studied. Rather than drawing on any new phenotypic data, the later analysis identified candidate immune exposures from TCR beta sequences and the way those sequences occurred across donors. An earlier analysis of 450 to 750 of the donors used high-throughput TCR beta sequencing to judge whether each TCR beta V gene segment behaved as functional or pseudogenic. Alongside the repertoire data, information on donor age, sex, ethnicity and CMV serostatus was compiled. A later genetic analysis took genome-wide SNP genotypes for about 65% of the 666 donors and used that subset as a discovery cohort. All discovery cohort repertoires had been generated on a single sequencing platform. Both class I and class II loci were covered by HLA typing, at four-digit resolution. The number of donors typed differed by locus, with 629-630 for A, B, C, DRB1 and DQB1, more than 500 for DQA1, 600 to 610 for DPA1, and 450 to 480 for DPB1. About 5 DR-DQ haplotypes were handled as single units for association and clustering, since linkage in the cohort was strong. Among under 450 genotyped donors of the cohort, an average of about 240,000 unique TCR beta nucleotide sequences were sequenced per donor, around a sixth of them non-productive.

Worth noting for this clone: What antigen it recognizes has not been identified. Base qualities are not recorded, but no much larger clone differs from it by a single base.

Library generation was performed with the immunoSEQ multiplex PCR assay. For the multiplex PCR, a mixture combining 60 forward primers for TCR Vbeta segments and 13 reverse primers for TCR Jbeta segments was used. Amplification of the CDR3 region of rearranged TCR beta genes was performed with a multiplex PCR assay on genomic DNA. The Illumina HiSeq System was used to sequence the amplified TCR beta libraries as 87-base-pair reads. The authors' pipeline ran thus. Across the 700 or so repertoires, a later analysis counted 78 million or so unique TCR beta chains, 9.5 million to 12 million of which were shared by at least two donors. Raw reads were error-corrected and collapsed into unique sequences with a nearest-neighbor algorithm that merged closely related sequences to remove PCR and sequencing errors. To assign V, D and J gene segments, CDR3 sequences were aligned to IMGT reference sequences. For a sequence to be retained, a match of at least six nucleotides to both a V gene segment and a J gene segment was required. Rearrangements were classified as productive when the CDR3 lacked stop codons and remained in frame with V and J, and all other rearrangements were classified as non-productive. CDR3 was defined by IMGT convention, running from the second conserved V-encoded cysteine to the conserved J-encoded phenylalanine. Sequences without an unambiguous match to a single V gene segment were excluded from the earlier analysis of almost 600 of the donors. In an earlier analysis of several hundred of the donors, V segments were called functional above 56.7% productive rearrangements and were called segregating when the between-donor standard deviation exceeded 5%. A statistical classification framework was developed to diagnose cytomegalovirus status using the catalog of TCR beta chain sequences. A later analysis assigned V and J genes by comparing TCR nucleotide sequences with IMGT/GENE-DB human TR gene sequences. A later analysis assigned CDR3 sequences and most-parsimonious VDJ recombination scenarios with the TCRdist pipeline. In a later analysis, each TCR beta chain was defined by its CDR3 amino acid sequence together with its V-gene family, and reads lacking a unique V-gene family were excluded. To address suspected cross-contamination and a sequencing artifact, a later analysis removed 550 to 750 highly shared, low-generation-probability nucleotide sequences. In a later analysis, a clonal expansion index for each public chain was calculated from normalized within-repertoire ranks of inferred template counts. In a later analysis, generation probabilities were computed using a VDJ recombination model fitted to out-of-frame rearrangements, and the results were checked against IGoR. Hypergeometric tests were used in a later analysis to score TCR-TCR, TCR-HLA and TCR-CMV co-occurrence, with a repertoire-size bias correction applied to the TCR pairs. A later analysis estimated false discovery rates by permuting HLA or CMV assignments 20 times. A later analysis grouped co-occurring TCRs with DBSCAN, adding TCRdist sequence similarity when clustering within HLA-allele-positive subsets. Co-occurrence clustering excluded repertoires with fewer than 30,000 or more than 120,000 public chains, plus five with anomalous nucleotide sharing. The immuneACCESS repertoire file appears here via TCRdb, limited to in-frame rearrangements. These files lack a portion of the clones; in checked studies, under half of the deficit traces to unresolved V genes, and the cause of the others is not known. V and J calls plus clone size are reproduced from that table; the DNA served to infer D and trimming. The sample includes 95,000 to 150,000 clones, with 15% observed a single time. The ten most abundant clones make up 1.9% of the sample.

The paper as a whole reports these results and caveats: Because counts were too low, about 17 rarely observed V segments, including chromosome 9 orphons, were excluded from the earlier analysis of about 500 of the donors. Linkage disequilibrium might explain the correlated functional status among segregating V segments, but an unknown experimental factor could not be excluded. Assigning TCR associations to individual alleles was difficult when HLA alleles, especially DR and DQ, strongly co-occurred. Some IMGT-functional V segments, including TRBV6-2 and TRBV6-3, could not be distinguished by the 87-base-pair reads and were therefore excluded. A further reported finding was that TCR beta sequences accurately predicted the HLA-A and HLA-B alleles for most subjects in the first cohort. A later genetic analysis reported fewer N-insertions in productive TCRs among donors in an Asian-associated ancestry cluster than the approximately 700-donor mean. Broadly in line with IMGT annotations, most TCR beta V segments showed up in productive rearrangements about 87% or about 30% of the time in an earlier analysis of roughly 590 of the donors. According to the authors, the approach could potentially be generalized to other disease states and immunological phenotypes. Compared with equally common non-associated chains, HLA-associated TCR beta chains in a later analysis were more clonally expanded and had lower generation probabilities. Because HLA typing was missing for some donors at each locus, association tests included only the typed subset. In a later analysis, TCR association rates were found to vary across HLA loci, with the most associated TCRs seen for DRB1 alleles and the fewest for HLA-C alleles. The classifier was reported to diagnose cytomegalovirus status with high specificity and sensitivity in both the original cohort and the validation cohort. In vitro tests confirmed that a few of the cytomegalovirus-associated TCR beta chains recognize cytomegalovirus antigens. At a false discovery rate of 0.05, a later analysis linked around 15,000 TCR beta sequences to specific HLA alleles. While some public TCRs were present in many individuals, most TCR sequences turned up only very rarely across donors. Presence/absence analyses assumed roughly uniform sequencing depth across donors, an assumption that may not hold. For the cohort, immune exposure information was limited to CMV serostatus. A cluster of highly shared sequence variants was judged likely to be a technical artifact of the sequencing pipeline. According to a later analysis, parvovirus B19, influenza, CMV and Epstein-Barr virus appeared linked to several top co-occurrence clusters. An association between a missense DCLRE1C variant and V-gene and J-gene trimming of TCR beta chains was found in a later genetic analysis and replicated in an independent cohort. Only TCR beta chains were sequenced in this cohort, and the absence of alpha or paired-chain data limited detectable features. In a later analysis, most CMV-associated TCR beta chains were found to appear HLA-restricted, with HLA associations seemingly driven largely by CMV exposure. The study gave a list of some 150 TCR beta chains associated with cytomegalovirus.

The cohort was made up of about 670 healthy bone marrow donors. All cohort members were sampled while nominally healthy, although unrecorded immune exposures were likely present. The donor was CMV seronegative and belonged to the group of several hundred seronegative cohort members. A peripheral blood sample was collected from each donor, and TCR beta sequencing was performed on peripheral blood mononuclear cells. The Qiagen DNeasy Blood Extraction Kit was used to extract genomic DNA from the blood cell samples. The CDR3 runs 15 residues from the cysteine to the phenylalanine. Of all the DNA, just the CDR3 is kept, 45 bases in frame from base 1. As encoded in the germline V gene (reference sequence), CDR1 is MNHEY while CDR2 is SMNVEV. V and J are trimmed by 2 bases and 7 bases, and the gene matches miss 7 bases of the junction.

The V and J genes are TRBV27 and TRBJ2-2, and TRBD1 matches 7 of the central bases. The clonotype was recovered from a woman younger than 35 in good health and CMV-seronegative. Sequencing was performed on PBMCs. The DNA reads TGTGCCAGCAGTTTAAGAGGGGGCGCGGTCGGGGAGCTGTTTTTT. Its translation reads: CASSLRGGAVGELFF.